This TCR beta chain was recovered during a study of CD8 T cells in ankylosing spondylitis. Study outcomes and limitations: Some of the motif variants had earlier been found in reactive arthritis patients' fluid and blood.

This clonotype was found many times. Antigen unknown. Germline CDR1 LGHNA, CDR2 YSLEER. V lost 0 bases and J 7 bases, leaving 17 bases between the germline ends. The CDR3 is 16 amino acids. TCRdb processed the 5' RACE reads anew with MiXCR; each CDR3 protein has one entry. Here the sample spans 100,000 to 150,000 distinct CDR3 sequences, 9.3% being singletons. The genes are TRBV4-3 and TRBJ2-3; tentatively, D is TRBD1 (5 bases). The sequence was collected from a male donor with ankylosing spondylitis or in good health (not recorded which). Source material: blood, either unsorted or a sorted T cell fraction (not recorded which). CDR3 coding DNA: TGCGCCAGCAGCCAAGATTGGGGCCCCCCGTTACATACGCAGTATTTT. Its translation: CASSQDWGPPLHTQYF.